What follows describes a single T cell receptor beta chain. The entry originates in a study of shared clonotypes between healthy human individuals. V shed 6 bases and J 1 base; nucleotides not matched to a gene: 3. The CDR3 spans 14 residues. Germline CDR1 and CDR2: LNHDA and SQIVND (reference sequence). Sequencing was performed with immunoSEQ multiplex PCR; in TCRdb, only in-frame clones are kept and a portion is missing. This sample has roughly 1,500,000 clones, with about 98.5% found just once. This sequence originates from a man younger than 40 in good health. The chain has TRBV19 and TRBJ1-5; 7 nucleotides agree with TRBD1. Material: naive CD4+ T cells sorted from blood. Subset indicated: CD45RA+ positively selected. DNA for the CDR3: TGTGCCAGTAGAGGACAGGAAAGCAATCAGCCCCAGCATTTT. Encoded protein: CASRGQESNQPQHF.